Following are 25 T cell receptor beta chains from one sample sequenced in a study of blood T cell repertoires in COVID-19. Produced via immunoSEQ multiplex PCR; TCRdb's table is partial and in-frame only. The sample consists of 370,000 or so clones, more than 70% of them appearing once. The sequenced sample consisted of PBMCs or T cells enriched from blood (not recorded which). The receptor source for this set is a man aged 30 to 45 who had recovered from COVID-19.

This clone has a handful of counts. The chain links TRBV6-5 to TRBJ2-1, with 10 bases fitting TRBD1. V shed 6 bases, J shed 7 bases, and the junction held 6 bases outside the gene matches. CDR3 length: 14 amino acids. CDR1 is MNHEY and CDR2 is SVGAGI in the germline V gene. As DNA, the CDR3 is TGTGCCAGCAGGACAGGGGGCGGTCAGAATGAGCAGTTCTTC. The encoded protein is CASRTGGGQNEQFF.

The rearrangement uses TRBV27 and TRBJ1-1; D is unresolved. The CDR3 is made up of 13 amino acids. Germline CDR1 MNHEY, CDR2 SMNVEV (reference sequence). V was cut by 6 bases and J by 7 bases, with 15 bases left in between. CDR3 residues: CASRNTRVDEAFF. DNA of the CDR3: TGTGCCAGCAGGAATACTCGGGTAGATGAAGCTTTCTTT.

The V gene is TRBV6-5, the J gene TRBJ2-7, with a tentative D call TRBD2 (6 bases). V was trimmed by 3 bases and J by 0 bases, leaving 12 bases between them. CDR3 length: 15 residues. Germline V gene lookup returns CDR1 MNHEY and CDR2 SVGAGI. The CDR3 region is CASSYRVGGSYEQYF. The CDR3, as DNA: TGTGCCAGCAGTTATCGGGTGGGGGGCTCCTACGAGCAGTACTTC.

The sample holds a few counts of this clone. In DNA form, the CDR3 reads TGTGCCAGCAGCCGTTACAGGGACCTTGCCTACGAGCAGTACTTC. This encodes CASSRYRDLAYEQYF. The rearrangement links TRBV3-1 (or the pseudogene TRBV3-2) to TRBJ2-7; TRBD1 is a possible D gene (6 bases). This CDR3 is built from 15 residues. The germline V and J ends were trimmed by 4 bases and 2 bases, with 15 bases remaining between them. Germline V gene sequence: CDR1 LGHDT, CDR2 YNNKEL (reference sequence).

The chain is built from TRBV30 and TRBJ1-5, with a tentative D call TRBD1 (6 bases). The CDR3 sequence is 15 residues long. CDR1 and CDR2 from the germline V gene are GTSNPN and SVGIG (reference sequence). The ends were cut back, 2 bases at V and 3 bases at J, with 14 bases in the middle. The CDR3 reads CAWSISGTINQPQHF. The CDR3 DNA sequence: TGTGCCTGGAGTATCTCCGGGACAATCAATCAGCCCCAGCATTTT.

J is TRBJ2-7 and V is TRBV25-1, with 9 bases identical to TRBD1. Germline V gene lookup returns CDR1 MGHDK and CDR2 SYGVNS. With 9 bases clipped from V and 0 bases from J, the junction kept 3 bases outside the gene matches. CDR3 length: 13 amino acids. The CDR3 region has the DNA TGTGCCAGTACGACAGGGGGCTCCTACGAGCAGTACTTC. Translation gives CASTTGGSYEQYF.

This clone was seen once. The chain links TRBV9 to TRBJ1-2; weak D call: TRBD1 (6 bases). The V end was cut by 0 bases, the J end by 7 bases, with 13 bases between. Germline values: CDR1 SGDLS, CDR2 YYNGEE. The CDR3 is made up of 14 amino acids. The CDR3: CASSVGGTLPGYTF. The CDR3 bases are TGTGCCAGCAGCGTAGGTGGGACACTACCTGGCTACACCTTC.

The rearrangement links TRBV10-3 to TRBJ1-2, with 8 bases that match TRBD1. The CDR3 runs 14 residues. V trimming: 2 bases; J trimming: 8 bases; junction bases outside the gene matches: 7. Germline V gene lookup returns CDR1 ENHRY and CDR2 SYGVKD. The CDR3 protein is CAISEVGQGEGYTF. The DNA for the CDR3 is TGTGCCATCAGTGAGGTAGGACAGGGTGAAGGCTACACCTTC.

The gene calls are TRBV5-4 and TRBJ2-7, with 11 bases that match TRBD1. This CDR3 has 15 residues. Looked up from germline, CDR1 is SGHNT and CDR2 is YYREEE (reference sequence). V was pared by 3 bases and J by 6 bases, with 8 bases of the junction left unmatched. CDR3 nucleotides: TGTGCCAGCAGCTCACGGACAGGGGGCGGAACCGAGCAGTACTTC. Encoded protein: CASSSRTGGGTEQYF.

The chain carries TRBV9 and TRBJ2-3; tentative D call: TRBD1 (5 bases). CDR1 SGDLS and CDR2 YYNGEE come from the germline V gene. The CDR3 covers 16 residues. Trimming removed 0 bases from V and 0 bases from J, with 11 bases in between. Written as DNA, the CDR3 is TGTGCCAGCAGCGTAGGAACAGGAGTAAGCACAGATACGCAGTATTTT. This codes for CASSVGTGVSTDTQYF.

This chain links TRBV14 with TRBJ2-7; TRBD1 matches 7 bases. Unmatched junction bases numbered 9, after V lost 5 bases and J lost 2 bases. Germline CDR1 and CDR2: SGHDN and FVKESK. This CDR3 spans 15 amino acids. The CDR3 sequence: CASSFRTGATYEQYF. The CDR3 bases are TGTGCCAGCAGCTTTCGGACAGGAGCGACCTACGAGCAGTACTTC.

The J gene is TRBJ2-1, the V gene TRBV6-5; D is undetermined. The length of the CDR3 is 16 residues. In germline, CDR1 is MNHEY, CDR2 SVGAGI. V was pared by 2 bases and J by 5 bases, with 16 bases between. The CDR3 nucleotides read TGTGCCAGCAGTTACACAGCCGCCCCTTCGAACAATGAGCAGTTCTTC. This gives the protein CASSYTAAPSNNEQFF.

The chain employs TRBV7-8 and TRBJ2-3; D may be TRBD1 (5 bases). V was shortened by 8 bases and J by 3 bases, with 12 bases between the two germline ends. From germline, CDR1 is SGHVS and CDR2 FQNEAQ. This CDR3 region has 13 residues. The CDR3 sequence is CASVFQGTDTQYF. The CDR3 DNA follows: TGTGCCAGCGTCTTCCAGGGTACAGATACGCAGTATTTT.

This clone was detected once. The rearrangement uses TRBV20-1 and TRBJ1-1; TRBD1 might be the D (5 bases). Germline-derived CDR1 and CDR2 are DFQATT and SNEGSKA (reference sequence). The CDR3 totals 11 residues. Trimming cost V 3 bases and J 5 bases, with 7 bases left between them. DNA of the CDR3: TGCAGTGCTAGTCAGGGTACTGAAGCTTTCTTT. This translates into CSASQGTEAFF.

The chain recombines TRBV7-9 with TRBJ1-4; maybe TRBD1 (6 bases). This CDR3 spans 16 amino acids. Trimming shortened V by 1 base and J by 8 bases, and 17 bases separated the two germline ends. CDR1 and CDR2 from the germline V gene are SEHNR and FQNEAQ (reference sequence). CDR3 nucleotides: TGTGCCAGCAGCTTAGAGGGTCGGGGGGCCGGCGAAAAACTGTTTTTT. This sequence encodes CASSLEGRGAGEKLFF.

The chain couples TRBV19 to TRBJ1-2; TRBD1 aligns across 11 bases. The CDR3 spans 14 residues. The V gene end was trimmed by 3 bases and the J gene end by 4 bases; junction bases not matched to a gene: 1. Germline V CDR1 and CDR2: LNHDA, SQIVND (reference sequence). The DNA for the CDR3 is TGTGCCAGTAGTATCGGGACAGGGGGCTATGGCTACACCTTC. It yields the protein CASSIGTGGYGYTF.

V and J are TRBV6-5 and TRBJ2-7; D is perhaps TRBD1 (5 bases). The CDR3 has 13 amino acids. Germline assignment: CDR1 MNHEY and CDR2 SVGAGI. Trimming pared 5 bases from V and 2 bases from J, leaving 10 bases between. The CDR3 here is CASSRGSPYEQYF. The DNA of the CDR3 is TGTGCCAGCAGTAGGGGCTCTCCCTACGAGCAGTACTTC.

V gene TRBV12-5 combines with J gene TRBJ1-2; D is uncertain. The CDR3 consists of 15 residues. Trimming left V 4 bases short and J 4 bases short, with 16 bases between. Germline V gene sequence: CDR1 LGHNT, CDR2 FRNRAP. CDR3 nucleotide sequence: TGTGCTAGTGGTTCTCTGAAAGCCTACCTCTATGGCTACACCTTC. This translates into CASGSLKAYLYGYTF.

The chain uses TRBV5-1 and TRBJ2-3, with a tentative D call TRBD2 (6 bases). The germline V gene has CDR1 SGHRS and CDR2 YFSETQ. Trimming stripped 5 bases from V and 4 bases from J, with 23 bases between. This CDR3 has 17 amino acids. CDR3 in DNA: TGCGCCAGCAGGGCGGGAACCGGGACTGCCGGAGCAGATACGCAGTATTTT. Translating it yields CASRAGTGTAGADTQYF.

The rearrangement uses TRBV10-3 and TRBJ1-4; no definite D call. V lost 0 bases to trimming and J lost 0 bases, with 11 bases between them. The CDR3 contains 17 residues. Germline-derived CDR1 and CDR2 are ENHRY and SYGVKD. The chain's CDR3 is CAISESSGPPTNEKLFF. The CDR3 DNA sequence: TGTGCCATCAGTGAGTCCTCAGGCCCCCCAACTAATGAAAAACTGTTTTTT.

The J gene is TRBJ2-3, the V gene TRBV4-3; 8 bases line up with TRBD1. The germline V gene has CDR1 LGHNA and CDR2 YSLEER. V was clipped by 1 base and J by 2 bases; unmatched bases: 5. The CDR3 length is 16 residues. CDR3 nucleotide sequence: TGCGCCAGCAGCCAAGTTGGACAGGGCTTCACAGATACGCAGTATTTT. It translates to CASSQVGQGFTDTQYF.

This clone was observed a few times. The V call is TRBV10-3, the J call TRBJ2-7, with 8 bases lining up with TRBD2. The CDR3 loop spans 13 amino acids. Germline V CDR1 and CDR2: ENHRY, SYGVKD. The J segment lost 5 bases and the V segment lost 2 bases, leaving 2 bases of the junction unmatched. The CDR3 DNA is TGTGCCATCAGTGAGGGGACTAGTAACGAGCAGTACTTC. The encoded protein is CAISEGTSNEQYF.

The V gene is TRBV19, the J gene TRBJ1-1; D possibly corresponds to TRBD1 (5 bases). The CDR3 length is 17 residues. Germline CDR1 LNHDA, CDR2 SQIVND (reference sequence). Trimming took off 7 bases at V and 7 bases at J, with 28 bases between the two ends. CDR3 residues: CASNSPLGGGVLDEAFF. The CDR3 DNA reads as TGTGCCAGTAACTCCCCATTGGGGGGTGGGGTCCTGGATGAAGCTTTCTTT.

The chain is built from TRBV30 and TRBJ2-5; D might be TRBD2 (6 bases). V lost 2 bases to trimming and J lost 1 base, with 8 bases between them. From germline, CDR1 is GTSNPN and CDR2 SVGIG (reference sequence). This CDR3 is 13 amino acids long. The CDR3 DNA is TGTGCCTGGAGTCCGGGACTCCAAGAGACCCAGTACTTC. Amino acids: CAWSPGLQETQYF.

The chain joins TRBV5-6 to TRBJ1-4, with D uncertain. Germline V gene lookup returns CDR1 SGHDT and CDR2 YYEEEE. V lost 2 bases, J lost 8 bases, and 16 bases lay in between. This CDR3 region has 15 residues. For the CDR3, the DNA is TGTGCCAGCAGCTTTATGGCCCTCGGAGAGGAAAAACTGTTTTTT. This codes for CASSFMALGEEKLFF.